This T cell receptor beta chain was captured in a study of blood T cell repertoires in COVID-19. Study-level information: The United States, Italy and Spain were the sources of the acute and convalescent COVID-19 samples. PBMCs, B-cell-depleted T cells, or T cells were the source of the cDNA or gDNA that made up the material.

Trimming cost V 6 bases and J 5 bases, with 11 bases left between them. The CDR3 contains 14 residues. Germline V CDR1 and CDR2: SGHAT, FQDESV (reference sequence). Per the original methods: Amplification of reference gene primers was used by the study to estimate nucleated cell counts. Sequencing used immunoSEQ multiplex PCR; TCRdb keeps in-frame clones, though not all of them. V, J and clone size were drawn from that table, and D and trimming were deduced from the DNA. Of 5,000 to 5,500 clones listed, roughly 90% are singletons. Material: peripheral blood. The rearrangement uses TRBV11-1 and TRBJ1-6, with D possibly matching TRBD1 (5 bases). This receptor was identified in a woman of 80 years or more with acute or convalescent COVID-19. CDR3: CASRLGLHNSPLHF. DNA for the CDR3: TGTGCCAGCAGGTTGGGACTCCATAATTCACCCCTCCACTTT.